This T cell receptor (beta chain) emerged from a study of T cell responses to AZD1222 COVID-19 vaccine. Study-wide results and limits: Nearly half of the spike-specific TCRs reportedly recognize variant regions that carry no mutations. All repertoire sampling was performed exclusively after the peak T cell response. Regions 160-218 and 743-854 held dominance among vaccine-associated CD4 TCRs, which spanned spike.

Repertoires were generated with immunoSEQ multiplex PCR, while TCRdb's copy carries only in-frame clones and drops some. The table includes around 150,000 clones, 70% to 90% detected once. As regards this clone: Its antigen is undetermined.

The germline CDR1 and CDR2 sequences are DFQATT and SNEGSKA (reference sequence). This CDR3 is built from 11 residues. Trimming took 3 bases from V and 7 from J, leaving 10 bases between them. The receptor was derived from an adult in good health. Material: peripheral blood, obtained on day 0 of AZD1222 vaccination. This chain uses TRBV20-1 with TRBJ2-7, with D perhaps matching TRBD1 or TRBD2 (5 bases each). CDR3 region: CSASSGREQYF. CDR3 coding DNA: TGCAGTGCTAGTTCGGGACGAGAGCAGTACTTC.